This T cell receptor beta chain was observed in a study of vaccination and CD4 T cells after COVID-19. Treatment given: roughly 10-day PBMC culture with coronavirus spike peptide pools or control peptides (ViraFEST assay). There are 13 residues in the CDR3. The germline CDR1 and CDR2 sequences are MDHEN and SYDVKM. V dropped 6 bases and J dropped 5 bases, with 13 bases sitting between them. Sequencing of the DNA from cultured CD4+ T cells was carried out with the Oncomine TCR Beta short-read assay. MiXCR, applied by TCRdb to the PCR reads, yields one record per CDR3 protein. The sample records approximately 17,000 distinct CDR3 sequences, about 40% being singletons. This clonotype was picked up a small number of times. The antigen is not known.

The sample consisted of CD4+ T cells from blood, cultured in vitro. V is TRBV28 and J is TRBJ1-2, with no clear D. This clonotype was obtained from a human donor who had recovered from COVID-19. The chain's CDR3 is CASSLSGDYGYTF. CDR3 nucleotides: TGTGCCAGCAGCTTGTCCGGTGATTATGGCTACACCTTC.